One and the same sample provided the 5 T cell receptor beta chains below, sequenced in a study of cytomegalovirus exposure and HLA in healthy donors (dated by TCRdb to about 2017). Library creation used the immunoSEQ multiplex PCR assay. For the multiplex PCR, a mixture combining 60 forward primers for TCR Vbeta segments and 13 reverse primers for TCR Jbeta segments was used. Drawn from immuneACCESS, this table holds only the in-frame rearrangements with V and J called that TCRdb kept. Clones are partly lost; checked studies trace under half to an unresolved V gene and leave the rest unexplained. Counted in this sample were 100,000 or so clones; around three quarters of them appeared once. The ten largest make up over 3.5% of the sample. Material: PBMCs. The receptors here all came from a woman between 45 and 65 years old in good health and CMV-seropositive.

CDR3 sequence reads: CAWTGQGKDTEAFF. The CDR3 coding sequence is TGTGCCTGGACCGGACAGGGAAAGGACACTGAAGCTTTCTTT. V usage is TRBV30 and J usage is TRBJ1-1; 8 bases align to TRBD1. Germline trimming cut 4 bases from V and 3 bases from J; bases unmatched to any gene: 7. The CDR3 consists of 14 residues. Germline CDR1 is GTSNPN and CDR2 is SVGIG (reference sequence).

The gene calls are TRBV7-9 and TRBJ2-7, with 10 bases identical to TRBD1. Germline V lookup: CDR1 SEHNR, CDR2 FQNEAQ (reference sequence). The CDR3 sequence is 15 residues long. J gave up 3 bases and V 4 bases, and 6 bases lay outside the gene matches. The CDR3 region is CASSSGQGSGYEQYF. The CDR3 DNA sequence: TGTGCCAGCAGCTCGGGACAGGGGAGCGGCTACGAGCAGTACTTC.

V and J are TRBV6-5 and TRBJ1-4; no reliable D call. CDR1 MNHEY and CDR2 SVGAGI come from the germline V gene. This CDR3 spans 14 amino acids. V was pared by 6 bases and J by 8 bases, with 16 bases between. CDR3 in amino acids: CASSPAREVEKLFF. The DNA for the CDR3 is TGTGCCAGCAGCCCGGCCCGGGAAGTGGAAAAACTGTTTTTT.

This chain connects TRBV27 to TRBJ1-1; 8 nucleotides agree with TRBD1. Germline V gene lookup returns CDR1 MNHEY and CDR2 SMNVEV (reference sequence). CDR3 length equals 15 residues. Trimming removed 5 bases from V and 1 base from J; junction bases left unmatched: 6. The CDR3 loop is CASSLRDRPNTEAFF. In nucleotides, the CDR3 is TGTGCCAGCAGTCTCCGGGACAGGCCGAACACTGAAGCTTTCTTT.

This chain connects TRBV30 to TRBJ2-1; D remains ambiguous. V was cut by 2 bases and J by 6 bases, with 8 bases left in between. The CDR3 length is 12 residues. Germline values: CDR1 GTSNPN, CDR2 SVGIG (reference sequence). DNA for the CDR3: TGTGCCTGGAGTTATAGACTCAATGAGCAGTTCTTC. The encoded protein is CAWSYRLNEQFF.